A single sample is the source of the 15 T cell receptor beta chains below, sequenced in a study of T cells after yellow fever vaccination (dated by TCRdb to between 2018 and 2020). Libraries were constructed by 5' RACE. The sequencing machine was an Illumina HiSeq 2500. The raw public reads went through TCRdb reprocessing: fastp at Q25, MiXCR clone calling, in-frame beta chains kept. Each CDR3 protein appears once, grouped with its most common genes and DNA. Across this sample there are hundreds of thousands of distinct CDR3 sequences, with 9% to 15% seen only once. 14% to 15% of the sample lies in the top ten. The intended sense of this specimen's treatment or condition label: live attenuated yellow fever vaccine strain. The sample in question was PBMCs, obtained on the day of the yellow fever booster vaccination. These receptors originate from a man aged 30 to 39 who received the YFV17D yellow fever vaccine.

In its sample, this clonotype was seen a few times. The chain recombines TRBV20-1 with TRBJ1-2; D perhaps matches TRBD1 (5 bases). V dropped 1 base and J dropped 4 bases, with 13 bases sitting between them. The CDR3 totals 14 residues. Germline V gene sequence: CDR1 DFQATT, CDR2 SNEGSKA (reference sequence). The CDR3 DNA reads as TGCAGTGCTAGAGGGGGACGGACGTTCTATGGCTACACCTTC. This codes for CSARGGRTFYGYTF.

The chain recombines TRBV7-2 with TRBJ2-7; maybe TRBD2 (5 bases). The CDR3 is 13 residues long. V dropped 5 bases and J dropped 1 base, with 9 bases sitting between them. Per germline, CDR1 SGHTA and CDR2 FQGNSA. The CDR3 DNA reads as TGTGCCAGCAGCACCCGGACTTCCTACGAGCAGTACTTC. The encoded protein is CASSTRTSYEQYF.

Note on this clonotype: A much more abundant neighbour one base away suggests this may be a read error. The chain recombines TRBV11-2 with TRBJ2-3; D unclear. V lost 6 bases and J lost 1, with 5 bases in between. Germline-derived CDR1 and CDR2 are SGHAT and FQNNGV. This CDR3 has 12 residues. CDR3 DNA sequence: TGTGCCAGCAGATGGGGCACAGATACGCAGTATTTT. It translates to CASRWGTDTQYF.

This clonotype was found a few times. CDR3 in amino acids: CASSFSSGSAYEQYF. CDR3 coding DNA: TGTGCCAGCAGCTTCTCTAGCGGGAGTGCCTACGAGCAGTACTTC. The chain uses TRBV7-9 and TRBJ2-7; 10 positions agree with TRBD2. CDR3 size: 15 residues. Germline values: CDR1 SEHNR, CDR2 FQNEAQ (reference sequence). V shed 3 bases and J 2 bases; nucleotides not matched to a gene: 4. Looking up the rest from reference TRBV7-9 and TRBJ2-7 gives the full variable domain: DTGVSQNPRHKITKRGQNVTFRCDPISEHNRLYWYRQTLGQGPEFLTYFQNEAQLEKSRLLSDRFSAERPKGSFSTLEIQRTEQGDSAMYLCASSFSSGSAYEQYFGPGTRLTVT.

This clonotype turned up a few times. The chain carries TRBV7-9 and TRBJ1-2; 10 bases line up with TRBD1. This CDR3 is 14 amino acids long. The V gene's germline CDR1 is SEHNR and CDR2 FQNEAQ (reference sequence). V shed 8 bases, J shed 3 bases, and the junction held 6 bases outside the gene matches. The CDR3 loop reads CASGRQGADYGYTF. In DNA form, the CDR3 reads TGTGCCAGCGGAAGACAGGGGGCGGACTATGGCTACACCTTC.

This clonotype has only a few counts. This chain uses TRBV7-9 with TRBJ1-1, with TRBD1 matching 10 bases. Germline CDR1 is SEHNR and CDR2 is FQNEAQ (reference sequence). With V trimmed by 5 bases and J by 2 bases, 8 bases remained unmatched. This CDR3 spans 16 amino acids. The CDR3 DNA reads TGTGCCAGCAGCACAATTCGGACAGGGGGAAACACTGAAGCTTTCTTT. Translated, it gives CASSTIRTGGNTEAFF.

The V and J genes are TRBV20-1 and TRBJ2-7; weak D call: TRBD2 (5 bases). The CDR3 loop spans 16 amino acids. Trimming cost V 2 bases and J 4 bases, with 21 bases left between them. Germline loops: CDR1 DFQATT, CDR2 SNEGSKA (reference sequence). For the CDR3, the DNA is TGCAGTGCTAGACAGCTACCGGGCCCCTCGGGATACGAGCAGTACTTC. Translated, it gives CSARQLPGPSGYEQYF.

The J gene is TRBJ2-3, the V gene TRBV19, with D uncertain. The V end lost 5 bases, the J end lost 0 bases, and 9 bases lay between the germline ends. This CDR3 has 14 residues. Germline values: CDR1 LNHDA, CDR2 SQIVND (reference sequence). Here the CDR3 reads CASSASQSTDTQYF. The CDR3 DNA is TGTGCCAGTAGTGCCTCCCAGAGCACAGATACGCAGTATTTT.

The chain combines TRBV5-6 with TRBJ2-1, with 12 bases that match TRBD2. CDR1 is SGHDT, CDR2 YYEEEE, per germline. V lost 3 bases, J lost 2 bases, and 9 bases stayed unmatched. This CDR3 spans 18 amino acids. CDR3: CASSSSRLAGVPYNEQFF. Here the CDR3 DNA reads TGTGCCAGCAGCTCCTCACGACTAGCGGGAGTACCCTACAATGAGCAGTTCTTC. Variable domain in full (rest from reference TRBV5-6 and TRBJ2-1): DAGVTQSPTHLIKTRGQQVTLRCSPKSGHDTVSWYQQALGQGPQFIFQYYEEEERQRGNFPDRFSGHQFPNYSSELNVNALLLGDSALYLCASSSSRLAGVPYNEQFFGPGTRLTVL.

The table lists this clonotype with a count of one. This sequence joins TRBV2 and TRBJ2-2; D assignment may be TRBD1 or TRBD2 (5 bases each). V gave up 6 bases and J gave up 5 bases, with 16 bases separating them. The V gene's germline CDR1 is SNHLY and CDR2 FYNNEI. The CDR3 covers 15 residues. As DNA, the CDR3 is TGTGCCAGCAGCAAGGTGGGACGGTATACCGGGGAGCTGTTTTTT. This sequence encodes CASSKVGRYTGELFF.

This clonotype was seen more than once but under ten times. The chain has TRBV20-1 and TRBJ1-1; unclear D gene. With 7 bases removed from V and 8 bases from J, the gap between germline ends came to 14 bases. Germline lookup yields CDR1 DFQATT and CDR2 SNEGSKA (reference sequence). The CDR3 spans 11 residues. The CDR3: CSGWRKGEAFF. Written as DNA, the CDR3 is TGCAGTGGTTGGCGGAAAGGCGAAGCTTTCTTT.

In its sample, this clonotype was seen a few times. The rearrangement links TRBV7-6 to TRBJ2-3; D perhaps matches TRBD1 (6 bases). V was shortened by 0 bases and J by 0 bases, with 10 bases between the two germline ends. From germline, CDR1 is SGHVS and CDR2 FNYEAQ. This CDR3 comprises 16 residues. The CDR3 sequence: CASSLAGAFSTDTQYF. DNA for the CDR3: TGTGCCAGCAGCTTAGCGGGGGCCTTCAGCACAGATACGCAGTATTTT.

J is TRBJ2-7 and V is TRBV20-1; 8 bases fit TRBD2. Trimming cost V 3 bases and J 6 bases; bases outside gene matches: 7. CDR1 and CDR2 (germline): DFQATT, SNEGSKA (reference sequence). The CDR3 extends over 13 amino acids. The CDR3 reads CSARLGGGFEQYF. The CDR3 region has the DNA TGCAGTGCTAGGCTCGGGGGGGGGTTCGAGCAGTACTTC.

This chain uses TRBV2 with TRBJ2-3; 8 bases agree with TRBD1. The V gene's germline CDR1 is SNHLY and CDR2 FYNNEI. After removal of 4 bases from V and 2 bases from J, the junction contained 5 bases not matched to a gene. This CDR3 has 15 residues. The CDR3 bases are TGTGCCAGCAGTGTAGAGGGACAGGACACAGATACGCAGTATTTT. Its protein is CASSVEGQDTDTQYF.

CDR3 loop: CSVEVPRRMNTEAFF. The CDR3 nucleotides are TGCAGCGTTGAAGTGCCGCGGAGAATGAACACTGAAGCTTTCTTT. The gene calls are TRBV29-1 and TRBJ1-1, with D uncertain. The CDR3 has 15 amino acids. The germline CDR1 and CDR2 sequences are SQVTM and ANQGSEA. Trimming pared 1 base from V and 0 bases from J, leaving 12 bases between.